The entry below describes one T cell receptor (beta chain). There are a few counts of this clone. Its antigen has not been determined. Base qualities are not provided; no much larger clone lies one nucleotide away. The collaborating institutions used their own protocols to collect whole blood in K2EDTA tubes. For TCRbeta analysis, collaborator samples were shipped as frozen whole blood, as isolated PBMCs, or as DNA extracted from either sample type. TCRbeta CDR3 regions were amplified from genomic DNA by means of the immunoSEQ Assay, a bias-controlled multiplex PCR. The published analysis was carried out like this. Nucleated cell counts per sample were estimated from amplification of reference gene primers within the assay. Sequence reads were collapsed and filtered to measure the absolute abundance of every unique TCRbeta CDR3 rearrangement. For each sample, productive Simpson clonality was calculated as the square root of Simpson's diversity index across productive rearrangements. What TCRdb holds here is the immuneACCESS table cut down to in-frame rearrangements. Part of the clones is not present; checked against another copy, under half of the missing clones reflect an unresolved V gene, and the others are unexplained. Clone size and V and J calls were adopted from that table, with D and trimming inferred from the DNA. A total of roughly 120,000 clones appear in this sample, 82% of them only once. The top ten hold 7% to 9% of the sample.

The sample comes from a study of blood T cell repertoires in COVID-19 (dated by TCRdb to about 2020). Regarding the research as a whole: Samples covering the acute and convalescent phases of COVID-19 were provided by collaborators in the United States, Italy and Spain. The material from the prospective study consisted of cDNA or gDNA derived from T cells, B-cell-depleted T cells, or PBMCs. The dataset comprised deeply sampled blood TCRbeta repertoires from subjects exposed to, actively infected with, or recovered from COVID-19. A freely available public database, intended as a resource for researchers studying the immune response to SARS-CoV-2, is where the repertoires were released. The samples were drawn from the first 160 participants of the ongoing ImmuneRACE study and from some 1,300 subjects provided by 6 global collaborators. The sample metadata nearly always contained a de-identified subject ID, COVID-19 status, age in years and sex. Where available, HLA class I and class II types were taken from metadata supplied by the sample provider and were not determined by assay-based typing. The study at large found these results: How much clinical and demographic metadata was included differed by source and by participant, and the metadata was provided uncurated.

V drops 5 bases and J drops 1 base, leaving 8 bases in between. The CDR3 holds 13 amino acids from the cysteine to the phenylalanine. Of all the DNA, just the CDR3 is kept, 39 bases in frame from base 1. Recombination joined TRBV12-3 or TRBV12-4 with TRBJ1-2, with the identity of the D gene unclear. Sequencing was performed on peripheral blood. This TCR was recovered from a man aged 65-85 years with acute or convalescent COVID-19. The DNA sequence follows: TGTGCCAGCAGTCCTGACATTAACTATGGCTACACCTTC. It codes for CASSPDINYGYTF.